The next 14 T cell receptor beta chains were all read from a single sample in a study of Tregs in tolerant kidney transplant recipients. Clones were read by immunoSEQ multiplex PCR, and TCRdb kept only the in-frame ones, dropping some. Of fewer than 80,000 clones listed, approximately 88% were seen once; the top ten hold around 0.42%. This sample comprised CD4+ T cells from blood, obtained before the transplant. These receptors were collected from a human donor who received a combined kidney and bone marrow transplant.

The rearrangement links TRBV14 to TRBJ1-1; D may be TRBD1 (6 bases). Per germline, CDR1 SGHDN and CDR2 FVKESK. Between the trimmed V and J ends, which lost 1 base and 1 base, there was a span of 16 bases. This CDR3 is 17 amino acids long. The CDR3 region is CASSQGQDPRRNTEAFF. CDR3 coding DNA: TGTGCCAGCAGCCAAGGACAGGATCCCCGGAGGAACACTGAAGCTTTCTTT. Based on the CDR3 plus reference TRBV14 and TRBJ1-1, the full variable domain is EAGVTQFPSHSVIEKGQTVTLRCDPISGHDNLYWYRRVMGKEIKFLLHFVKESKQDESGMPNNRFLAERTGGTYSTLKVQPAELEDSGVYFCASSQGQDPRRNTEAFFGQGTRLTVV.

V gene TRBV18 combines with J gene TRBJ2-7; possibly TRBD2 for D (6 bases). CDR3 length equals 15 residues. Trimming took off 1 base at V and 0 bases at J, with 10 bases between the two ends. Germline V CDR1 and CDR2: KGHSH, LQKENI. The CDR3 protein is CASSPRTTSSYEQYF. Written as DNA, the CDR3 is TGTGCCAGCTCACCACGGACTACCAGCTCCTACGAGCAGTACTTC.

The chain links TRBV28 to TRBJ1-4; D is unclear. Between the trimmed V and J ends, which lost 8 bases and 8 bases, there was a span of 21 bases. Germline V gives CDR1 MDHEN, CDR2 SYDVKM. There are 15 residues in the CDR3. DNA for the CDR3: TGTGCCAGCTCCTTGGACGGAGGGTGGCGGGAAAAACTGTTTTTT. Translation gives CASSLDGGWREKLFF.

The gene calls are TRBV6-4 and TRBJ2-5, with D possibly TRBD2 on 5 matching bases. This CDR3 is built from 13 residues. Trimming took 4 bases from V and 7 from J, leaving 13 bases between them. Germline-derived CDR1 and CDR2 are MRHNA and SNTAGT. CDR3 region: CASSAERKGTQYF. The CDR3 DNA follows: TGTGCCAGCAGTGCCGAGCGGAAGGGGACCCAGTACTTC.

V and J are TRBV7-2 and TRBJ1-2, with 11 positions matching TRBD1. V dropped 2 bases and J dropped 9; count of bases not matched to a gene: 5. Germline assignment: CDR1 SGHTA and CDR2 FQGNSA. The CDR3 is 14 residues long. This CDR3 reads CASSLRGQGVRYTF. CDR3 DNA sequence: TGTGCCAGCAGCTTACGGGGACAGGGGGTACGCTACACCTTC. Variable domain in full (rest from reference TRBV7-2 and TRBJ1-2): GAGVSQSPSNKVTEKGKDVELRCDPISGHTALYWYRQSLGQGLEFLIYFQGNSAPDKSGLPSDRFSAERTGGSVSTLTIQRTQQEDSAVYLCASSLRGQGVRYTFGSGTRLTVV.

This clone was seen more than once but under ten times. This chain joins TRBV19 and TRBJ1-5, with 8 nucleotides matching TRBD1. CDR1 LNHDA and CDR2 SQIVND come from the germline V gene (reference sequence). This CDR3 contains 13 residues. J lost 4 bases, V lost 8 bases, and 4 bases had no gene match. CDR3 bases: TGTGCCAGTGGACAGGGTGTAAATCAGCCCCAGCATTTT. Amino acid sequence: CASGQGVNQPQHF.

The chain joins TRBV30 to TRBJ1-2; possibly TRBD1 for D (5 bases). This CDR3 comprises 14 residues. The V and J ends lost 0 bases and 4 bases respectively, with 12 bases between them. CDR1 is GTSNPN and CDR2 is SVGIG in the germline V gene (reference sequence). CDR3 loop: CAWSVIGGAYGYTF. As DNA, the CDR3 is TGTGCCTGGAGTGTAATAGGAGGGGCCTATGGCTACACCTTC.

The genes are TRBV15 and TRBJ2-3; D is possibly TRBD2 (7 bases). The CDR3 has 14 amino acids. Trimming pared 8 bases from V and 6 bases from J, leaving 18 bases between. Germline V CDR1 and CDR2: LNHNV, YYDKDF (reference sequence). In DNA, the CDR3 is TGTGCCACCCATAGAGGGGGGGCTCACGATACGCAGTATTTT. It is translated as CATHRGGAHDTQYF.

This clone was observed a few times. V gene TRBV7-9 combines with J gene TRBJ2-7; D remains ambiguous. V gave up 3 bases and J gave up 1 base, with 13 bases separating them. The CDR3 consists of 15 residues. From germline, CDR1 is SEHNR and CDR2 FQNEAQ (reference sequence). CDR3 sequence reads: CASSFSAVRSYEQYF. In DNA, the CDR3 is TGTGCCAGCAGCTTCTCCGCAGTAAGATCCTACGAGCAGTACTTC.

The chain uses TRBV5-1 and TRBJ2-5; tentatively, D is TRBD2 (5 bases). Germline V gives CDR1 SGHRS, CDR2 YFSETQ. This CDR3 has 13 amino acids. V was clipped by 2 bases and J by 5 bases, with 10 bases between them. The CDR3 nucleotides read TGCGCCAGCAGCTTCGAGGGAGACGAGACCCAGTACTTC. Translated, it gives CASSFEGDETQYF.

The CDR3 DNA follows: TGTGCCAGCAGCTTTCCAGGGTTGAGGGGAAACACCATATATTTT. Amino acids: CASSFPGLRGNTIYF. This chain uses TRBV7-2 with TRBJ1-3; D is perhaps TRBD1 (5 bases). Germline V gives CDR1 SGHTA, CDR2 FQGNSA. Trimming took off 3 bases at V and 4 bases at J, with 13 bases between the two ends. The CDR3 totals 15 residues.

This chain connects TRBV28 to TRBJ2-7; 9 bases fit TRBD1. The ends lost 6 bases at V and 3 bases at J; junction bases unmatched: 9. Per germline, CDR1 MDHEN and CDR2 SYDVKM. CDR3 length: 15 amino acids. As DNA, the CDR3 is TGTGCCAGCAGGCAACCGGGACAGGGAGTCTACGAGCAGTACTTC. This translates into CASRQPGQGVYEQYF.

The chain carries TRBV6-1 and TRBJ2-1; D remains ambiguous. The CDR3 length is 14 residues. V lost 0 bases and J 3 bases, leaving 6 bases between the germline ends. Per the germline V gene, CDR1 is MNHNS and CDR2 is SASEGT. The CDR3 spells CASSEAHGYNEQFF. In nucleotides, the CDR3 is TGTGCCAGCAGTGAAGCGCACGGCTACAATGAGCAGTTCTTC.

V and J are TRBV19 and TRBJ1-1; D possibly corresponds to TRBD1 (5 bases). The CDR3 has 16 amino acids. Germline assignment: CDR1 LNHDA and CDR2 SQIVND (reference sequence). V was shortened by 5 bases and J by 1 base, with 17 bases between the two germline ends. Here the CDR3 reads CASSWEFLGGNTEAFF. The DNA for the CDR3 is TGTGCCAGTAGTTGGGAGTTCCTGGGGGGGAACACTGAAGCTTTCTTT.